This T cell receptor beta chain was identified during a study of blood T cell repertoires in COVID-19. Study at large: Researchers got acute and convalescent COVID-19 samples from the United States, Italy and Spain. Nucleic acid was either cDNA or gDNA, and it came from T cells, B-cell-depleted T cells, or PBMCs.

The CDR3 is 18 residues long. J was trimmed by 4 bases and V by 3 bases; bases with no gene match: 12. Germline V gene lookup returns CDR1 MNHEY and CDR2 SMNVEV (reference sequence). How the authors handled the data: Using reference gene primer amplification, nucleated cell counts were estimated. The table came from immunoSEQ multiplex PCR; TCRdb's copy has only in-frame clones and leaves some out. V, J and clone size reflect that table, while D and trimming were determined from the DNA. The sample includes 35,000 to 50,000 clones, around 85% seen only once; the top ten take 3.5% to 4.5%. The sample consisted of peripheral blood. The genes are TRBV27 and TRBJ2-1; 10 nucleotides line up with TRBD2. The source of this sequence is a man in his sixties with acute or convalescent COVID-19. In DNA, the CDR3 is TGTGCCAGCAGTTTTAAGGGCTCACTAGCGGGGAGGTACAATGAGCAGTTCTTC. It encodes CASSFKGSLAGRYNEQFF.